This paragraph covers one TCR beta chain sequence. Antigen specificity is unknown. The germline CDR1 and CDR2 sequences are SNHLY and FYNNEI. V gave up 6 bases and J gave up 6 bases; unmatched junction bases: 6. This CDR3 is built from 15 residues. The data originate from a study of lymphopenia after photon versus proton radiotherapy. Libraries were prepared by immunoSEQ multiplex PCR; TCRdb keeps only in-frame clonotypes and omits some of them. There are some 76,000 clones in the sample; just under 95% occur only once, and about 2% lies in the top ten. Whole-study findings and limits: Larger post-nadir TCR diversity loss correlated inversely with survival in deceased patients. Oligoclonal CD8+ Temra expansion after nadir drove photon patients' diversity drop.

The receptor was derived from a woman aged 40 to 50 with cholangiocarcinoma. The material was peripheral blood, obtained from a patient treated with photon-based radiotherapy. The J gene is TRBJ1-6, the V gene TRBV2; 9 bases fit TRBD1. For the CDR3, the DNA is TGTGCCAGCAGCGTTACGGGACAGGGTAATTCACCCCTCCACTTT. Translated, it gives CASSVTGQGNSPLHF.